These 2 T cell receptor beta chains were sequenced from one sample in a study of T cell repertoires in cytomegalovirus infection. One entry per CDR3 protein results from TCRdb running MiXCR on the reads. Of roughly 230,000 distinct CDR3 sequences in the sample, about 12% were seen once. Source material: PBMCs. The receptors here all came from a human donor in good health (CMV status not recorded). Some clones in this sample may be carry-over from other donors' samples.

This clonotype was seen ten or more times. The chain uses TRBV7-8 and TRBJ2-1; no clear D. The CDR3 has 15 amino acids. The germline CDR1 and CDR2 sequences are SGHVS and FQNEAQ. Trimming stripped 2 bases from V and 2 bases from J, with 10 bases between. The CDR3 DNA reads TGTGCCAGCAGCTTAACCGGCGGCACCTACAATGAGCAGTTCTTC. Translating it yields CASSLTGGTYNEQFF.

This clonotype was recorded a few times. This chain uses TRBV20-1 with TRBJ2-1; tentative D call: TRBD1 (6 bases). Germline lookup yields CDR1 DFQATT and CDR2 SNEGSKA (reference sequence). The CDR3 is 13 amino acids. V was clipped by 1 base and J by 4 bases, with 8 bases between them. The CDR3 region has the DNA TGCAGTGCTAGAGGCCAGGGGTACAATGAGCAGTTCTTC. Protein sequence: CSARGQGYNEQFF.